The rows below give T cell receptor beta chains drawn from one sample of a study of cytomegalovirus exposure and HLA in healthy donors. The assay was immunoSEQ multiplex PCR, and TCRdb's table has in-frame clones only and misses some. The sample consists of 160,000 or so clones, around four fifths of them appearing once. Material for sequencing was PBMCs. These receptors all come from a woman aged 25 to 45 in good health and CMV-seronegative. Both conserved end residues are part of each CDR3. D genes are given only for firm matches. Not every row has a clone size; where given, it reads once, few, many or a size class.

size	D	V	J	CDR3	DNA
NA	TRBD1	TRBV28	TRBJ2-7	CASTTGPDEQYF	TGTGCCAGCACGACAGGGCCCGACGAGCAGTACTTC
NA	NA	TRBV7-8	TRBJ1-2	CASSLVAGNYGYTF	TGTGCCAGCAGCTTAGTTGCAGGGAACTATGGCTACACCTTC
NA	NA	TRBV2	TRBJ1-6	CASRGPTSSYNSPLHF	TGTGCCAGCCGCGGTCCCACTAGCTCCTATAATTCACCCCTCCACTTT
few	TRBD2	TRBV6-4	TRBJ2-3	CASSEASGAVDTQYF	TGTGCCAGCAGTGAAGCGAGCGGGGCCGTAGATACGCAGTATTTT
NA	NA	TRBV6-5	TRBJ1-2	CASSYSTNNYGYTF	TGTGCCAGCAGTTACTCGACTAATAACTATGGCTACACCTTC
few	TRBD1	TRBV5-8	TRBJ1-5	CASSPETGRSNQPQHF	TGTGCCAGCAGCCCCGAGACAGGGAGAAGCAATCAGCCCCAGCATTTT
NA	NA	TRBV5-1	TRBJ1-1	CASSLDGTPMNTEAFF	TGCGCCAGCAGCTTGGATGGGACACCCATGAACACTGAAGCTTTCTTT
once	NA	TRBV19	TRBJ1-5	CASSLGQSSNQPQHF	TGTGCCAGTAGCCTCGGACAATCGAGCAATCAGCCCCAGCATTTT
NA	NA	TRBV28	TRBJ2-4	CASSFGRGIRLAKNIQYF	TGTGCCAGCAGTTTTGGCAGGGGTATTCGTTTGGCCAAAAACATTCAGTACTTC
once	TRBD1	TRBV7-2	TRBJ1-5	CASSAGTGNQPQHF	TGTGCCAGCAGCGCCGGGACAGGGAATCAGCCCCAGCATTTT
NA	NA	TRBV7-3	TRBJ1-3	CASSSGYGNTIYF	TGTGCCAGCAGCTCGGGTTATGGAAACACCATATATTTT
NA	TRBD1	TRBV7-9	TRBJ1-1	CASSLGLAGGIAEAFF	TGTGCCAGCAGCTTAGGGCTGGCAGGGGGTATCGCTGAAGCTTTCTTT
NA	TRBD1	TRBV7-9	TRBJ2-7	CASSTRTGYEQYF	TGTGCCAGCAGCACGCGGACAGGCTACGAGCAGTACTTC
NA	NA	TRBV5-1	TRBJ1-1	CASSVTVATEAFF	TGCGCCAGCAGCGTGACAGTGGCCACTGAAGCTTTCTTT
NA	TRBD2	TRBV11-2	TRBJ2-7	CASSLDLIAGGSYEQYF	TGTGCCAGCAGCTTAGATCTGATAGCGGGGGGCTCCTACGAGCAGTACTTC
NA	TRBD2	TRBV4-1	TRBJ2-5	CASSQGTSGGANFETQYF	TGCGCCAGCAGCCAAGGGACTAGCGGGGGGGCCAATTTTGAGACCCAGTACTTC
NA	NA	TRBV7-9	TRBJ1-4	CASSPDSPYEKLFF	TGTGCCAGCAGCCCAGACAGCCCGTATGAAAAACTGTTTTTT
NA	TRBD1	TRBV19	TRBJ1-1	CASSWTGITEAFF	TGTGCCAGTAGTTGGACAGGGATCACTGAAGCTTTCTTT
NA	NA	TRBV7-9	TRBJ1-1	CASSLEVGGTEAFF	TGTGCCAGCAGCTTAGAGGTCGGGGGCACTGAAGCTTTCTTT
once	TRBD2	TRBV27	TRBJ2-1	CATAPSGGAREQFF	TGTGCCACTGCCCCCAGCGGGGGGGCACGTGAGCAGTTCTTC
NA	NA	TRBV4-1	TRBJ1-5	CASSQSPPGGQQPQHF	TGCGCCAGCAGCCAAAGCCCCCCCGGGGGGCAACAGCCCCAGCATTTT
NA	NA	TRBV5-1	TRBJ1-2	CASSLMSQGGGYGYTF	TGCGCCAGCAGCTTGATGTCGCAGGGCGGTGGCTATGGCTACACCTTC
NA	TRBD1	TRBV9	TRBJ1-1	CASSLDRANTEAFF	TGTGCCAGCAGCTTGGACAGGGCGAACACTGAAGCTTTCTTT
NA	NA	TRBV28	TRBJ1-2	CASTSDRRSVYGYTF	TGTGCCAGCACAAGCGACAGGCGTTCCGTCTATGGCTACACCTTC
NA	NA	TRBV5-1	TRBJ1-3	CASSLGHEGNTIYF	TGCGCCAGCAGCTTGGGGCACGAAGGAAACACCATATATTTT
NA	NA	TRBV11-3	TRBJ1-2	CASSLGQGGPRHYGYTF	TGTGCCAGCAGCTTAGGGCAGGGTGGGCCGCGGCACTATGGCTACACCTTC
NA	NA	TRBV11-3	TRBJ1-3	CASSPSSGNTIYF	TGTGCCAGCAGCCCGAGCTCTGGAAACACCATATATTTT
NA	TRBD1	TRBV6-4	TRBJ1-2	CASSDFHAGQGPDGYTF	TGTGCCAGCAGTGACTTCCACGCGGGACAGGGTCCCGACGGCTACACCTTC
NA	TRBD1	TRBV7-9	TRBJ1-5	CASTPDRGQPQHF	TGTGCCAGCACCCCAGACAGGGGCCAGCCCCAGCATTTT
once	NA	TRBV7-9	TRBJ2-2	CASSLANTGHTGELFF	TGTGCCAGCAGCTTAGCGAACACAGGGCACACCGGGGAGCTGTTTTTT
NA	NA	TRBV9	TRBJ1-1	CASSVGPPQAEAFF	TGTGCCAGCAGCGTAGGACCGCCCCAGGCTGAAGCTTTCTTT
few	NA	TRBV29-1	TRBJ1-5	CSVEVQINQPQHF	TGCAGCGTTGAGGTGCAGATCAATCAGCCCCAGCATTTT
NA	NA	TRBV7-9	TRBJ2-1	CASSPQGEQFF	TGTGCCAGCAGCCCCCAGGGGGAGCAGTTCTTC
NA	TRBD2	TRBV7-2	TRBJ2-3	CASSMGLAGDTQYF	TGTGCCAGCAGCATGGGACTAGCGGGAGATACGCAGTATTTT